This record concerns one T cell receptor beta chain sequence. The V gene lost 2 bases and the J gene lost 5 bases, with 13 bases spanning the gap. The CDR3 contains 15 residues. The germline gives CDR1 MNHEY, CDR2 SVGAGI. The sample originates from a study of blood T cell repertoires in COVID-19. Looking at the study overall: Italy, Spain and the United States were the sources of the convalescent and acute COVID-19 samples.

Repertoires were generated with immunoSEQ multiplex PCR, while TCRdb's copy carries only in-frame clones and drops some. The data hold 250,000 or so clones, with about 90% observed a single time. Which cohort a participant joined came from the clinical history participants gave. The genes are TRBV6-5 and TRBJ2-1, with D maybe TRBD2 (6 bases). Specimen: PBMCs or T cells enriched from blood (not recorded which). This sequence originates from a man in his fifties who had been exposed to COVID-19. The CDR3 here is CASSYLPGLDNEQFF. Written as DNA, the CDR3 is TGTGCCAGCAGTTACCTTCCGGGACTGGACAATGAGCAGTTCTTC.